These T cell receptor beta chains were read from a single sample in a study of blood T cell repertoires in COVID-19. Libraries were prepared by immunoSEQ multiplex PCR; TCRdb keeps only in-frame clonotypes and omits some of them. The sample consists of 160,000 or so clones, 80% to 90% of them appearing once. Sequenced: peripheral blood. Receptors were obtained from a woman between 55 and 75 years old who had recovered from COVID-19. Both conserved end residues are part of each CDR3. Each record gives: J gene, V gene, clone size, D gene, CDR3 DNA, CDR3 protein. The D gene is left open where the match is weak. Expanded clones are given a class, and other clones once, few, many or no size at all.

j_call: TRBJ1-5; v_call: TRBV5-6; clone_size: NA; d_call: NA; cdr3_nt: TGTGCCAGCAGCTCGGGGTATAGCAATCAGCCCCAGCATTTT; cdr3_aa: CASSSGYSNQPQHF
j_call: TRBJ2-1; v_call: TRBV5-1; clone_size: NA; d_call: TRBD1; cdr3_nt: TGCGCCAGCAGCCGGGACAGGGCGAGCAATGAGCAGTTCTTC; cdr3_aa: CASSRDRASNEQFF
j_call: TRBJ1-1; v_call: TRBV15; clone_size: once; d_call: NA; cdr3_nt: TGTGCCACCAGCAGAGATCAGACAGGCACTGAAGCTTTCTTT; cdr3_aa: CATSRDQTGTEAFF
j_call: TRBJ2-2; v_call: TRBV5-1; clone_size: NA; d_call: TRBD2; cdr3_nt: TGCGCCAGCAGCTACGGGACACGGGAGGGCGGGGAGCTGTTTTTT; cdr3_aa: CASSYGTREGGELFF
j_call: TRBJ2-7; v_call: TRBV4-3; clone_size: once; d_call: NA; cdr3_nt: TGCGCCAGCAGCAGGGCGACAGGAACCGAGCAGTACTTC; cdr3_aa: CASSRATGTEQYF
j_call: TRBJ1-2; v_call: TRBV30; clone_size: NA; d_call: NA; cdr3_nt: TGTGCCTGGAGTCTCCTGTCCCGTCCTGGCTACACCTTC; cdr3_aa: CAWSLLSRPGYTF
j_call: TRBJ2-1; v_call: TRBV18; clone_size: once; d_call: NA; cdr3_nt: TGTGCCAGCTCACCACAAAGCGGAGGACTTCATGAGCAGTTCTTC; cdr3_aa: CASSPQSGGLHEQFF
j_call: TRBJ2-5; v_call: TRBV5-1; clone_size: once; d_call: NA; cdr3_nt: TGCGCCAGCAGCTTGGGTCAGCAAGAGACCCAGTACTTC; cdr3_aa: CASSLGQQETQYF
j_call: TRBJ1-4; v_call: TRBV3-1/TRBV3-2; clone_size: NA; d_call: NA; cdr3_nt: TGTGCCAGCTCATCCATGGAAAAACTGTTTTTT; cdr3_aa: CASSSMEKLFF
j_call: TRBJ2-5; v_call: TRBV18; clone_size: NA; d_call: TRBD2; cdr3_nt: TGTGCCAGCTCACCTCCCGGGACTAGCGGGTTCATAGAGACCCAGTACTTC; cdr3_aa: CASSPPGTSGFIETQYF
j_call: TRBJ2-7; v_call: TRBV6-1; clone_size: NA; d_call: TRBD2; cdr3_nt: TGTGCCAGCAGTGAAGCAGGGACTAGCGGGGGGTGGGAGCAGTACTTC; cdr3_aa: CASSEAGTSGGWEQYF
j_call: TRBJ1-2; v_call: TRBV18; clone_size: once; d_call: NA; cdr3_nt: TGTGCCAGCTCCCCAGAGGGGACTTATGGCTACACCTTC; cdr3_aa: CASSPEGTYGYTF
j_call: TRBJ1-1; v_call: TRBV28; clone_size: NA; d_call: NA; cdr3_nt: TGTGCCAGCAGTTTGAGGTTTTCGAACACTGAAGCTTTCTTT; cdr3_aa: CASSLRFSNTEAFF
j_call: TRBJ2-2; v_call: TRBV5-4; clone_size: NA; d_call: NA; cdr3_nt: TGTGCCAGCAGCTTTACTGGGGCTCGCACCGGGGAGCTGTTTTTT; cdr3_aa: CASSFTGARTGELFF
j_call: TRBJ2-6; v_call: TRBV19; clone_size: NA; d_call: TRBD1; cdr3_nt: TGTGCCAGTAGTCCAACAGGGGCCCCTGGGGCCAACGTCCTGACTTTC; cdr3_aa: CASSPTGAPGANVLTF
j_call: TRBJ2-1; v_call: TRBV6-4; clone_size: NA; d_call: TRBD2; cdr3_nt: TGTGCCAGCAGAGCGGGACTAGCGGGGGGGGAGCAGTTCTTC; cdr3_aa: CASRAGLAGGEQFF
j_call: TRBJ2-5; v_call: TRBV24-1; clone_size: NA; d_call: NA; cdr3_nt: TGTGCCACCAGTGATATGTCTGAGACCCAGTACTTC; cdr3_aa: CATSDMSETQYF
j_call: TRBJ1-1; v_call: TRBV19; clone_size: few; d_call: NA; cdr3_nt: TGTGCCAGTAGTCGCCTCGACACGAACACTGAAGCTTTCTTT; cdr3_aa: CASSRLDTNTEAFF
j_call: TRBJ2-1; v_call: TRBV11-3; clone_size: NA; d_call: NA; cdr3_nt: TGTGCCAGCAGCTTGACAGGACTCTCCTACAATGAGCAGTTCTTC; cdr3_aa: CASSLTGLSYNEQFF
j_call: TRBJ2-5; v_call: TRBV5-1; clone_size: once; d_call: TRBD2; cdr3_nt: TGCGCCAGCAGCTTACTTGGACTCGCGGGGGGGGAAGAGACCCAGTACTTC; cdr3_aa: CASSLLGLAGGEETQYF
j_call: TRBJ1-5; v_call: TRBV4-2; clone_size: NA; d_call: NA; cdr3_nt: TGTGCCAGCAGCCAAGATACAGGGTCATATCAGCCCCAGCATTTT; cdr3_aa: CASSQDTGSYQPQHF
j_call: TRBJ2-5; v_call: TRBV5-1; clone_size: NA; d_call: TRBD2; cdr3_nt: TGCGCCAGCAGTCTTCGGGGGGACGGACAAGAGACCCAGTACTTC; cdr3_aa: CASSLRGDGQETQYF
j_call: TRBJ2-7; v_call: TRBV13; clone_size: NA; d_call: NA; cdr3_nt: TGTGCCAGCAGCTTAGAGGGGTACGAGCAGTACTTC; cdr3_aa: CASSLEGYEQYF
j_call: TRBJ1-2; v_call: TRBV2; clone_size: few; d_call: NA; cdr3_nt: TGTGCCAGCAGTGAGGGCCCCAACTATGGCTACACCTTC; cdr3_aa: CASSEGPNYGYTF
j_call: TRBJ1-1; v_call: TRBV28; clone_size: NA; d_call: TRBD1; cdr3_nt: TGTGCCAGCAGTTGCCCCCAGGGGGCGTGTGTGGACACTGAAGCTTTCTTT; cdr3_aa: CASSCPQGACVDTEAFF
j_call: TRBJ2-7; v_call: TRBV4-1; clone_size: NA; d_call: TRBD1; cdr3_nt: TGCGCCAGCAGCCCAGCCGGGACAGCCTACGAGCAGTACTTC; cdr3_aa: CASSPAGTAYEQYF
j_call: TRBJ2-7; v_call: TRBV18; clone_size: NA; d_call: NA; cdr3_nt: TGTGCCAGCTCCCCTAGGCCAGGGGACCTATTGCGCGAGCAGTACTTC; cdr3_aa: CASSPRPGDLLREQYF
j_call: TRBJ2-1; v_call: TRBV5-1; clone_size: NA; d_call: TRBD1; cdr3_nt: TGCGCCAGCAGCGGGGGACAGGGGGCCTACAATGAGCAGTTCTTC; cdr3_aa: CASSGGQGAYNEQFF
j_call: TRBJ1-5; v_call: TRBV6-1; clone_size: once; d_call: NA; cdr3_nt: TGTGCCAGCAGTGAAAGTCAGAATCAGCCCCAGCATTTT; cdr3_aa: CASSESQNQPQHF
j_call: TRBJ2-1; v_call: TRBV12-5; clone_size: NA; d_call: TRBD2; cdr3_nt: TGTGCTAGTGGTTTGGTCGGGACGGGGGGGATCAGAGTGGTGGAGCAGTTCTTC; cdr3_aa: CASGLVGTGGIRVVEQFF
j_call: TRBJ2-4; v_call: TRBV5-4; clone_size: few; d_call: TRBD1; cdr3_nt: TGTGCCAGCAGCTCCCGGGACAGGGGATTAAACATTCAGTACTTC; cdr3_aa: CASSSRDRGLNIQYF
j_call: TRBJ1-3; v_call: TRBV19; clone_size: NA; d_call: TRBD1; cdr3_nt: TGTGCCAGTTTACCCCAGGACAGGCGCCTCGGAAACACCATATATTTT; cdr3_aa: CASLPQDRRLGNTIYF
j_call: TRBJ1-6; v_call: TRBV19; clone_size: NA; d_call: TRBD1; cdr3_nt: TGTGCCAGTAGCCGCAGGGGGAATAATTCACCCCTCCACTTT; cdr3_aa: CASSRRGNNSPLHF
j_call: TRBJ2-6; v_call: TRBV27; clone_size: NA; d_call: TRBD2; cdr3_nt: TGTGCCAGCAAGGTAGCGGGGGGCCTTTCTGGGGCCAACGTCCTGACTTTC; cdr3_aa: CASKVAGGLSGANVLTF
j_call: TRBJ1-4; v_call: TRBV29-1; clone_size: NA; d_call: NA; cdr3_nt: TGCAGCGTGCTGGCTGAGGCTAATGAAAAACTGTTTTTT; cdr3_aa: CSVLAEANEKLFF
j_call: TRBJ1-2; v_call: TRBV11-2; clone_size: NA; d_call: TRBD1; cdr3_nt: TGTGCCAGCAGCCCCGACAGGGTGAACTATGGCTACACCTTC; cdr3_aa: CASSPDRVNYGYTF
j_call: TRBJ2-1; v_call: TRBV9; clone_size: NA; d_call: NA; cdr3_nt: TGTGCCAGCAGCGTAGCGAGGAACTACAATGAGCAGTTCTTC; cdr3_aa: CASSVARNYNEQFF
j_call: TRBJ2-2; v_call: TRBV28; clone_size: NA; d_call: TRBD2; cdr3_nt: TGTGCCAGCAGTTCTACTAGCGGGGGGGACACCGGGGAGCTGTTTTTT; cdr3_aa: CASSSTSGGDTGELFF
j_call: TRBJ1-1; v_call: TRBV7-3; clone_size: NA; d_call: NA; cdr3_nt: TGTGCCAGCAGCTTAACGCAGGGGTTTAACACTGAAGCTTTCTTT; cdr3_aa: CASSLTQGFNTEAFF
j_call: TRBJ2-1; v_call: TRBV27; clone_size: once; d_call: NA; cdr3_nt: TGTGCCAGCAGTTTAGAGTGGGGGGGCGAGAATGAGCAGTTCTTC; cdr3_aa: CASSLEWGGENEQFF
j_call: TRBJ2-7; v_call: TRBV28; clone_size: few; d_call: TRBD1; cdr3_nt: TGTGCCAGCAGTTTCGGGGACAGATACGAGCAGTACTTC; cdr3_aa: CASSFGDRYEQYF
j_call: TRBJ1-5; v_call: TRBV19; clone_size: NA; d_call: NA; cdr3_nt: TGTGCCAGTAGTACACAGGATCAGCCCCAGCATTTT; cdr3_aa: CASSTQDQPQHF
j_call: TRBJ2-7; v_call: TRBV5-1; clone_size: NA; d_call: NA; cdr3_nt: TGCGCCAGCAGCTTCCTGACAGACTACGAGCAGTACTTC; cdr3_aa: CASSFLTDYEQYF
j_call: TRBJ2-3; v_call: TRBV30; clone_size: once; d_call: TRBD1; cdr3_nt: TGTGCCTGGAGTCTCGGGACAGGCTGGGATACGCAGTATTTT; cdr3_aa: CAWSLGTGWDTQYF
j_call: TRBJ1-5; v_call: TRBV6-2/TRBV6-3; clone_size: few; d_call: NA; cdr3_nt: TGTGCCAGCAGTTCCCCGGGCCAGGGTTTCAATCAGCCCCAGCATTTT; cdr3_aa: CASSSPGQGFNQPQHF
j_call: TRBJ2-3; v_call: TRBV2; clone_size: NA; d_call: TRBD1; cdr3_nt: TGTGCCAGCAGTGTTCGGCTGACAGGGGAAATCACAGATACGCAGTATTTT; cdr3_aa: CASSVRLTGEITDTQYF
j_call: TRBJ1-3; v_call: TRBV2; clone_size: NA; d_call: TRBD1; cdr3_nt: TGTGCCAGCAGGACAGGGGGATCTGGAAACACCATATATTTT; cdr3_aa: CASRTGGSGNTIYF
j_call: TRBJ2-3; v_call: TRBV3-1/TRBV3-2; clone_size: NA; d_call: NA; cdr3_nt: TGTGCCAGCAGCCTCCCCAGGGTGAGAGATACGCAGTATTTT; cdr3_aa: CASSLPRVRDTQYF
j_call: TRBJ2-5; v_call: TRBV27; clone_size: NA; d_call: NA; cdr3_nt: TGTGCCAGCCTGCAAGAGACCCAGTACTTC; cdr3_aa: CASLQETQYF
j_call: TRBJ2-3; v_call: TRBV19; clone_size: NA; d_call: NA; cdr3_nt: TGTGCCAGTAGCCGGGGTAGTGGAACAGATACGCAGTATTTT; cdr3_aa: CASSRGSGTDTQYF
j_call: TRBJ2-1; v_call: TRBV3-1/TRBV3-2; clone_size: NA; d_call: NA; cdr3_nt: TGTGCCAGCAGCAATACCGGGGAATACAATGAGCAGTTCTTC; cdr3_aa: CASSNTGEYNEQFF
j_call: TRBJ2-1; v_call: TRBV10-1; clone_size: few; d_call: TRBD2; cdr3_nt: TGCGCCAGCAGCGGACTAGAGCGGCCCAATGAGCAGTTCTTC; cdr3_aa: CASSGLERPNEQFF
j_call: TRBJ2-1; v_call: TRBV4-1; clone_size: NA; d_call: NA; cdr3_nt: TGCGCCAGCAGCCGGGCTTCGGGGGACAATGAGCAGTTCTTC; cdr3_aa: CASSRASGDNEQFF
j_call: TRBJ2-7; v_call: TRBV5-5; clone_size: NA; d_call: NA; cdr3_nt: TGTGCCAGCAGCTTGAATCCCTACTACGAGCAGTACTTC; cdr3_aa: CASSLNPYYEQYF
j_call: TRBJ1-3; v_call: TRBV30; clone_size: NA; d_call: TRBD1; cdr3_nt: TGTGCCTGGAGTATTTACAGGGGCCAGACTGGAAACACCATATATTTT; cdr3_aa: CAWSIYRGQTGNTIYF
j_call: TRBJ2-3; v_call: TRBV5-1; clone_size: NA; d_call: TRBD2; cdr3_nt: TGCGCCAGCAGCTTCGGGGGACTAGCGGGCGGACGAACAGATACGCAGTATTTT; cdr3_aa: CASSFGGLAGGRTDTQYF
j_call: TRBJ1-1; v_call: TRBV6-2/TRBV6-3; clone_size: NA; d_call: NA; cdr3_nt: TGTGCCAGCAGTTTCGCCCTCGGGGTGAACACTGAAGCTTTCTTT; cdr3_aa: CASSFALGVNTEAFF
j_call: TRBJ1-1; v_call: TRBV3-1/TRBV3-2; clone_size: many; d_call: TRBD1; cdr3_nt: TGTGCCAGCAGCCATTCGGACAGGGGGAACACTGAAGCTTTCTTT; cdr3_aa: CASSHSDRGNTEAFF
j_call: TRBJ1-5; v_call: TRBV28; clone_size: NA; d_call: TRBD1; cdr3_nt: TGTGCCAGCAGTCCCATAACAGGGGCGTCTCAGCCCCAGCATTTT; cdr3_aa: CASSPITGASQPQHF